Each of the 11 T cell receptor beta chains below was sequenced from the same sample in a study of sequential checkpoint blockade in melanoma (dated by TCRdb to between 2018 and 2021). Libraries were constructed by the immunoSEQ multiplex PCR assay. TCRdb re-hosts the immuneACCESS table, in-frame sequences only. Its copies lack some clones; in the studies checked, an unresolved V gene accounts for under half of them, and the cause for the rest is not known. In all, the sample holds under 2,500 clones, and around 18% of those were seen once. The ten largest clones represent less than 20% of the sample. The treatment or condition tag for this specimen amounts to: randomized to nivolumab then ipilimumab (arm A) or the reverse (arm B). The sample was tumor tissue (inferred from file names), taken from a patient given nivolumab and ipilimumab in sequence. The receptors originated from a human donor with melanoma.

This clone is categorized as medium-sized (0.01 to 0.1%). The J gene is TRBJ1-1, the V gene TRBV11-3; possible D gene TRBD1, 6 bases. The CDR3 sequence is 14 residues long. V lost 1 base, J lost 7 bases, and 13 bases lay in between. CDR1 is SGHNT, CDR2 YENEEA, per germline. The CDR3 coding sequence is TGTGCCAGCAGCTTAGGGGGAACAGGGATTGAAGCTTTCTTT. Translation: CASSLGGTGIEAFF.

V is TRBV6-8 and J is TRBJ1-1; 7 nucleotides match TRBD1. The CDR3 extends over 16 amino acids. CDR1 and CDR2 from the germline V gene are MNHGY and SAAAGT. V lost 2 bases, J lost 2 bases, and 8 bases stayed unmatched. The CDR3 is CASSYQQTGINTEAFF. CDR3 in DNA: TGTGCCAGCAGTTACCAACAGACAGGGATTAACACTGAAGCTTTCTTT.

CDR3 sequence: CASSLEGPLNTQYF. CDR3 DNA sequence: TGCGCCAGCAGCTTGGAAGGCCCGTTAAATACGCAGTATTTT. The gene calls are TRBV5-1 and TRBJ2-3; unclear D gene. Germline CDR1 SGHRS, CDR2 YFSETQ. The CDR3 runs 14 residues. Trimming left V 0 bases short and J 7 bases short, with 12 bases between.

This clone was seen more than once but under ten times. The chain links TRBV28 to TRBJ2-7, with 12 bases identical to TRBD2. Germline-derived CDR1 and CDR2 are MDHEN and SYDVKM. The V segment lost 5 bases and the J segment 7 bases; nucleotides outside the gene matches: 9. The CDR3 consists of 15 residues. The CDR3 protein is CASSNRLAGVREQYF. CDR3 nucleotides: TGTGCCAGCAGTAACCGACTAGCGGGAGTCAGGGAGCAGTACTTC.

V is TRBV11-3 and J is TRBJ1-4; 8 bases align to TRBD1. Germline CDR1 SGHNT, CDR2 YENEEA. The V gene end was trimmed by 3 bases and the J gene end by 5 bases; junction bases not matched to a gene: 11. The CDR3 loop spans 17 amino acids. This chain's CDR3 is CASSLDTGQGENEKLFF. The CDR3 bases are TGTGCCAGCAGCTTGGACACAGGACAGGGAGAAAATGAAAAACTGTTTTTT.

The rearrangement links TRBV5-1 to TRBJ1-3; maybe TRBD1 (6 bases). Trimming removed 4 bases from V and 0 bases from J, with 11 bases in between. This CDR3 has 15 residues. Germline V gives CDR1 SGHRS, CDR2 YFSETQ. Written as DNA, the CDR3 is TGCGCCAGCAGCGGAGGGGGGAGCTCTGGAAACACCATATATTTT. Residues: CASSGGGSSGNTIYF.

This clone showed up just a few times. The genes are TRBV28 and TRBJ1-4; possibly TRBD1 for D (6 bases). The length of the CDR3 is 16 residues. Trimming stripped 5 bases from V and 4 bases from J, with 17 bases between. Germline V gene lookup returns CDR1 MDHEN and CDR2 SYDVKM. CDR3 region: CASSPTGGLLNEKLFF. The CDR3 DNA sequence: TGTGCCAGCAGTCCGACGGGGGGGCTCCTTAATGAAAAACTGTTTTTT. The full variable domain, rest sourced from reference TRBV28 and TRBJ1-4, is DVKVTQSSRYLVKRTGEKVFLECVQDMDHENMFWYRQDPGLGLRLIYFSYDVKMKEKGDIPEGYSVSREKKERFSLILESASTNQTSMYLCASSPTGGLLNEKLFFGSGTQLSVL.

This clone was seen a handful of times. V is TRBV15 and J is TRBJ2-7; 7 nucleotides match TRBD1. This CDR3 spans 15 amino acids. Germline V gene lookup returns CDR1 LNHNV and CDR2 YYDKDF (reference sequence). Losses at the gene ends were 0 bases for V and 6 bases for J; bases not matched to a gene: 8. CDR3 nucleotides: TGTGCCACCAGCAGAGAAGGGGGCCATCAGGGCGAGCAGTACTTC. Translating it yields CATSREGGHQGEQYF.

The CDR3: CASSDRGPFYGYTF. The CDR3 coding sequence is TGTGCCAGCAGTGACAGGGGGCCCTTCTATGGCTACACCTTC. This chain uses TRBV25-1 with TRBJ1-2; 8 bases are shared with TRBD1. V trimming: 3 bases; J trimming: 4 bases; junction bases outside the gene matches: 4. The CDR3 length is 14 residues. Germline V gene lookup returns CDR1 MGHDK and CDR2 SYGVNS.

This clone is medium-sized in the sample. The chain couples TRBV28 to TRBJ1-2; possible D gene TRBD1, 5 bases. CDR1 is MDHEN and CDR2 is SYDVKM in the germline V gene. V was shortened by 2 bases and J by 5 bases, with 15 bases between the two germline ends. The CDR3 is made up of 15 amino acids. CDR3 sequence (DNA): TGTGCCAGCAGTTTAGACGGAGGCTCAGGGTATGGCTACACCTTC. Protein product: CASSLDGGSGYGYTF.

This clone counts as large. The chain couples TRBV6-8 to TRBJ1-3; 7 nucleotides align to TRBD1. Germline V gene lookup returns CDR1 MNHGY and CDR2 SAAAGT. Trimming removed 6 bases from V and 3 bases from J; junction bases left unmatched: 8. The CDR3 sequence is 15 residues long. Written as DNA, the CDR3 is TGTGCCAGCAGGCAGACAGGGACTCTTGGAAACACCATATATTTT. This encodes CASRQTGTLGNTIYF.